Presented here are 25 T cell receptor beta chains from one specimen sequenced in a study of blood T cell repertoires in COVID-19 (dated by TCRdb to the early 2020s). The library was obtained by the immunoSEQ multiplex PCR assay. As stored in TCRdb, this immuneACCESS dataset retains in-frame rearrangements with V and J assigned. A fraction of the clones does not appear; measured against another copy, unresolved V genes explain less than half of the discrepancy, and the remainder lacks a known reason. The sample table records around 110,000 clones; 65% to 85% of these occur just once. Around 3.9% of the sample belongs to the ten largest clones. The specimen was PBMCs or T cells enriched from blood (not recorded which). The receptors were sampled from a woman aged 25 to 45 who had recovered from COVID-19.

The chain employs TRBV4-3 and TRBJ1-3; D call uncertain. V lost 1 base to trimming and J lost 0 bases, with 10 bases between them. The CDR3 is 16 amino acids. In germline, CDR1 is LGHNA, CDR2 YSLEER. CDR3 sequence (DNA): TGCGCCAGCAGCCAAGCTAGTCTGGGCTCTGGAAACACCATATATTTT. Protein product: CASSQASLGSGNTIYF.

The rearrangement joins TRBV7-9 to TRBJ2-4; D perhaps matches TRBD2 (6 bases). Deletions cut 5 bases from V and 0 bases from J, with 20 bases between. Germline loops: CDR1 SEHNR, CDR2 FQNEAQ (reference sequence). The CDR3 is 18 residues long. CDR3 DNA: TGTGCCAGCAGCCCCCGCAGTAGCCGGGAGTTAGCCAAAAACATTCAGTACTTC. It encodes CASSPRSSRELAKNIQYF.

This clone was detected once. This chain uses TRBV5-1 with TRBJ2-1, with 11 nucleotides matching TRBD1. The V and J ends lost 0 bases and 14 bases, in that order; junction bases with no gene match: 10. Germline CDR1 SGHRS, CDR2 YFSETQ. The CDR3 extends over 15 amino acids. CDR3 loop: CASSLEGQGVLKKFF. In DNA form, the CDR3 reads TGCGCCAGCAGCTTGGAGGGACAGGGGGTTCTCAAGAAGTTCTTC.

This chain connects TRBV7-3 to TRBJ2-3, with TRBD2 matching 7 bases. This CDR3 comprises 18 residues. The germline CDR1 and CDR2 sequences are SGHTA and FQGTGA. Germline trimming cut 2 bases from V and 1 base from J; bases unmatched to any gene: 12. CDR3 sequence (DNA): TGTGCCAGCAGCTTAGTGGGGCGGGAGTTCGTGGGCACAGATACGCAGTATTTT. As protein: CASSLVGREFVGTDTQYF.

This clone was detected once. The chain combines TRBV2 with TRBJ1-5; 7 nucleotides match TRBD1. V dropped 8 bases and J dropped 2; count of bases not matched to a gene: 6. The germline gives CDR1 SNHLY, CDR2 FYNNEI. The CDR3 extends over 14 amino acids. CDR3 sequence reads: CASSRGRGNQPQHF. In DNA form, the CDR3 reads TGTGCCAGCTCCAGGGGGAGAGGCAATCAGCCCCAGCATTTT.

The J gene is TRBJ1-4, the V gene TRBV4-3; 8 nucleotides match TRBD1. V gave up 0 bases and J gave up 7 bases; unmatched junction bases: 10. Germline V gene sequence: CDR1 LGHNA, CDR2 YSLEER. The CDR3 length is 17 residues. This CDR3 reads CASSQDSGGPWREKLFF. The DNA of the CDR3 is TGCGCCAGCAGCCAAGATTCAGGGGGCCCCTGGCGTGAAAAACTGTTTTTT.

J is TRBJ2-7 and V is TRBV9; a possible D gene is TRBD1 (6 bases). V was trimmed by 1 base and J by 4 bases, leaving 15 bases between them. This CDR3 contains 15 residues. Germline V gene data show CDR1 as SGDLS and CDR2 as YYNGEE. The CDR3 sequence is CASSVQAGAEYEQYF. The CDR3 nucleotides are TGTGCCAGCAGCGTACAAGCAGGGGCTGAGTACGAGCAGTACTTC.

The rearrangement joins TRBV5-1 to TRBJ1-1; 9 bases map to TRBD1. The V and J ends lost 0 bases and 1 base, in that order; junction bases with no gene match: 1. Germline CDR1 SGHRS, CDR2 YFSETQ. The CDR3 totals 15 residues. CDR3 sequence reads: CASSLGGQGNTEAFF. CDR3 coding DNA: TGCGCCAGCAGCTTGGGGGGACAGGGGAACACTGAAGCTTTCTTT.

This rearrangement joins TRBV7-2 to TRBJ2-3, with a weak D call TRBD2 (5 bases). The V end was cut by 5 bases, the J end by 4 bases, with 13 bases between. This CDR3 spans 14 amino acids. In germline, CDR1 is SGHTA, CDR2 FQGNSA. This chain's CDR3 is CASSPRTPPDTQYF. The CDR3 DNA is TGTGCCAGCAGCCCACGGACTCCACCAGATACGCAGTATTTT.

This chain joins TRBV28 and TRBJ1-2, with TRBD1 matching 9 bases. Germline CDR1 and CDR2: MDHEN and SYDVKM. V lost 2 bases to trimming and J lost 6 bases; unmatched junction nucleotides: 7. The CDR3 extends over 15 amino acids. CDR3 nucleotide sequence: TGTGCCAGCAGTTTACAAGGGGGACAGGGTGATGGCTACACCTTC. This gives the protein CASSLQGGQGDGYTF.

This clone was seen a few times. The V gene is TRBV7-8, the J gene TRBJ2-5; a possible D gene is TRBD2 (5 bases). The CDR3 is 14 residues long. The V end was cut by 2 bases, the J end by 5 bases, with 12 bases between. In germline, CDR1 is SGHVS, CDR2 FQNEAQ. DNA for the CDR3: TGTGCCAGCAGCTTATTCGGGGTCGGGGAGACCCAGTACTTC. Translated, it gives CASSLFGVGETQYF.

Here the CDR3 DNA reads TGCAGCGTTGAAGCGACTGCGCGGGAGCAGTACTTC. It codes for CSVEATAREQYF. The chain has TRBV29-1 and TRBJ2-7; no firm D call. CDR3 length equals 12 residues. V dropped 1 base and J dropped 7 bases, with 11 bases sitting between them. The germline gives CDR1 SQVTM, CDR2 ANQGSEA.

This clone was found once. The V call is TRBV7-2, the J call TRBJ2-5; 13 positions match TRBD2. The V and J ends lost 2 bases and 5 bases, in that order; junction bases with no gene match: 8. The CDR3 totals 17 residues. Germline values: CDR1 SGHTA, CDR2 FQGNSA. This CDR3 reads CASSLNLGTSGIETQYF. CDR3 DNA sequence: TGTGCCAGCAGCTTAAACCTCGGGACTAGCGGGATTGAGACCCAGTACTTC.

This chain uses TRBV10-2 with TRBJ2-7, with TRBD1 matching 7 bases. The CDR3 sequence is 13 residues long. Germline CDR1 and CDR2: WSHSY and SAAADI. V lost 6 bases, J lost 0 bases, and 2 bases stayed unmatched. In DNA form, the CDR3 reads TGCGCCAGCAGGGGACAGAGCTCCTACGAGCAGTACTTC. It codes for CASRGQSSYEQYF.

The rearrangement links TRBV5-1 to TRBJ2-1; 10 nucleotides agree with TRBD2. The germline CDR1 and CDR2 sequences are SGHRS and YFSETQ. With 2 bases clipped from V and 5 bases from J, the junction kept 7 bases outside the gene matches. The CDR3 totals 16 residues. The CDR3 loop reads CASSLTSGTPNNEQFF. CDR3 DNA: TGCGCCAGCAGCTTAACTAGCGGGACCCCCAACAATGAGCAGTTCTTC.

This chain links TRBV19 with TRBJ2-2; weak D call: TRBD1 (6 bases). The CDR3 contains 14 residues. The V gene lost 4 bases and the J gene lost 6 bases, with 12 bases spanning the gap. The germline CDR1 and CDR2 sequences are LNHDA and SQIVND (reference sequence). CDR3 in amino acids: CASSKRRQAGELFF. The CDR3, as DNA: TGTGCCAGTAGTAAACGCAGACAGGCCGGGGAGCTGTTTTTT.

The CDR3: CATSTFGTSNDNEQFF. The CDR3 region has the DNA TGTGCCACCAGCACCTTTGGGACTTCTAATGACAATGAGCAGTTCTTC. The V and J genes are TRBV15 and TRBJ2-1, with D perhaps TRBD2 (6 bases). Germline values: CDR1 LNHNV, CDR2 YYDKDF (reference sequence). The CDR3 loop spans 16 amino acids. V was shortened by 4 bases and J by 5 bases, with 18 bases between the two germline ends.

The CDR3 DNA reads as TGTGCCAGCAGTTCCTGGACAGGGAATAATTCACCCCTCCACTTT. This sequence encodes CASSSWTGNNSPLHF. This chain joins TRBV28 and TRBJ1-6, with 8 bases matching TRBD1. The V and J ends lost 4 bases and 5 bases, in that order; junction bases with no gene match: 4. Germline CDR1 reads MDHEN; CDR2 reads SYDVKM. CDR3 size: 15 residues. The complete variable domain, with remaining parts taken from reference TRBV28 and TRBJ1-6, reads DVKVTQSSRYLVKRTGEKVFLECVQDMDHENMFWYRQDPGLGLRLIYFSYDVKMKEKGDIPEGYSVSREKKERFSLILESASTNQTSMYLCASSSWTGNNSPLHFGNGTRLTVT.

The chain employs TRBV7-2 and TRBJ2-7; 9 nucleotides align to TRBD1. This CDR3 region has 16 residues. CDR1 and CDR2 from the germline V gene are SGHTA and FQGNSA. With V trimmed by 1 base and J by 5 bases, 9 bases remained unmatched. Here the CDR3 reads CASSLGFGTGRHEQYF. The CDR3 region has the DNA TGTGCCAGCAGCTTAGGTTTCGGGACAGGGCGCCACGAGCAGTACTTC.

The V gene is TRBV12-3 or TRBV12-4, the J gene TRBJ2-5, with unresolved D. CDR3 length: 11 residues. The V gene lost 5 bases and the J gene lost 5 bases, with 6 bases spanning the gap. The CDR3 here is CASSPGETQYF. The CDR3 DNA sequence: TGTGCCAGCAGTCCCGGGGAGACCCAGTACTTC.

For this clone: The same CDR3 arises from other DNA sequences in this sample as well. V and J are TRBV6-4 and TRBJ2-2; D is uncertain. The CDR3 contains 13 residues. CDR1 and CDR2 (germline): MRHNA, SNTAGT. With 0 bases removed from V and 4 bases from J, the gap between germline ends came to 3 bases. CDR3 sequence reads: CASSDSSTGELFF. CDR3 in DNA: TGTGCCAGCAGTGACTCTAGCACCGGGGAGCTGTTTTTT.

CDR3: CASSPTGQGGTEAFF. CDR3 sequence (DNA): TGTGCCAGCAGTCCCACCGGACAGGGTGGCACTGAAGCTTTCTTT. V and J are TRBV28 and TRBJ1-1; 8 bases map to TRBD1. The CDR3 is 15 amino acids. V shed 5 bases and J 4 bases; nucleotides not matched to a gene: 9. In germline, CDR1 is MDHEN, CDR2 SYDVKM.

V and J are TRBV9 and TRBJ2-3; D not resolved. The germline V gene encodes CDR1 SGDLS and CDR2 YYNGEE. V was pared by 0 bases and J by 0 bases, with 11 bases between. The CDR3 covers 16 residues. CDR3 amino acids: CASSVGSGVSTDTQYF. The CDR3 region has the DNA TGTGCCAGCAGCGTAGGGTCCGGAGTAAGCACAGATACGCAGTATTTT.

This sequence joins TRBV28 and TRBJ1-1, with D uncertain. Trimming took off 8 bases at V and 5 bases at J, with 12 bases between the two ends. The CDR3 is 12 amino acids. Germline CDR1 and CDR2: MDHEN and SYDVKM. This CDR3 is CASQAGVTEAFF. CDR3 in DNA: TGTGCCAGCCAGGCCGGGGTAACTGAAGCTTTCTTT.

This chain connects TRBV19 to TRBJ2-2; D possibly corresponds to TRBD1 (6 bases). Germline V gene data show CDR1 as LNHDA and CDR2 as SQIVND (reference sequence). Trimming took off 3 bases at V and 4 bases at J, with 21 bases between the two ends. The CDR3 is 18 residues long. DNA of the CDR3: TGTGCCAGTAGTATGAGGTTGTGGGGGCCGAAGGGCACCGGGGAGCTGTTTTTT. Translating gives CASSMRLWGPKGTGELFF.